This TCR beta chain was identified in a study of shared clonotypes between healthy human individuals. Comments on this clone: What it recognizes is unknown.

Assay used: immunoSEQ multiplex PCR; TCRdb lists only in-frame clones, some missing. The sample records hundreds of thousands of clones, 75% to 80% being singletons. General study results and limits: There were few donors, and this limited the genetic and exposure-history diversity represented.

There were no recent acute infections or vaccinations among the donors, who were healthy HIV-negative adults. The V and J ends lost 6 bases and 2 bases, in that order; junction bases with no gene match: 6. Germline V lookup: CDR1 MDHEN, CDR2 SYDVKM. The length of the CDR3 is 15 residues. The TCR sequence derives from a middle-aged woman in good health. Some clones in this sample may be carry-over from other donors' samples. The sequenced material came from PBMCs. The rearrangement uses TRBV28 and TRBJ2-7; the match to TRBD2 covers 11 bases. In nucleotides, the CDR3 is TGTGCCAGCAGCCCCGGGACTAGCGGACCCTACGAGCAGTACTTC. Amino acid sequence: CASSPGTSGPYEQYF. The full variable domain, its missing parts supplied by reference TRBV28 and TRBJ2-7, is DVKVTQSSRYLVKRTGEKVFLECVQDMDHENMFWYRQDPGLGLRLIYFSYDVKMKEKGDIPEGYSVSREKKERFSLILESASTNQTSMYLCASSPGTSGPYEQYFGPGTRLTVT.